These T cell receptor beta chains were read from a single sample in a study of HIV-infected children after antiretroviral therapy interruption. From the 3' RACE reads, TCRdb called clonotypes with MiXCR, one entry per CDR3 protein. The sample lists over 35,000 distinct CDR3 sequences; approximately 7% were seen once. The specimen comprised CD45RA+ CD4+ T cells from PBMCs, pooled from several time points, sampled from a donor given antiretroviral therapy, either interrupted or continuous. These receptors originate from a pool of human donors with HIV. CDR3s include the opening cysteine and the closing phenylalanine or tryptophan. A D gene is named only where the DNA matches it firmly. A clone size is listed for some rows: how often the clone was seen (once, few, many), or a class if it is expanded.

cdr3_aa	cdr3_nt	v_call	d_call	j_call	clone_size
CSARRGNGGYTF	TGCAGTGCTCGGAGGGGGAACGGGGGCTACACCTTC	TRBV20-1	-	TRBJ1-2	many
CASSQRKLTGRANEQYF	TGTGCCAGCAGCCAAAGAAAGTTGACGGGCAGGGCCAACGAGCAGTACTTC	TRBV14	-	TRBJ2-7	many
CASSFEGNTEAFF	TGTGCCAGCAGTTTCGAGGGGAACACTGAAGCTTTCTTT	TRBV12-3/TRBV12-4	-	TRBJ1-1	few
CASSFSDRASYEQYF	TGTGCCAGCAGCTTTTCGGACAGGGCCTCCTACGAGCAGTACTTC	TRBV7-4	TRBD1	TRBJ2-7	many
CASSLGTSGRNYEQYF	TGTGCCAGCAGCTTAGGGACTAGCGGGCGTAACTACGAGCAGTACTTC	TRBV7-9	TRBD2	TRBJ2-7	many
CASSYRTGVDGYTF	TGTGCCAGCAGTTACCGGACAGGGGTTGATGGCTACACCTTC	TRBV6-6	TRBD1	TRBJ1-2	-
CASSQGLSTNEKLFF	TGTGCCAGCAGCCAAGGGTTGTCAACTAATGAAAAACTGTTTTTT	TRBV3-1	-	TRBJ1-4	few
CASSVGNGNRGRNTIYF	TGTGCCAGCAGCGTAGGGAACGGTAACAGGGGACGAAACACCATATATTTT	TRBV11-2	TRBD1	TRBJ1-3	many
CASSLRNSGRTPDTQYF	TGTGCCAGCAGTTTACGCAATAGCGGGAGAACGCCAGATACGCAGTATTTT	TRBV27	TRBD2	TRBJ2-3	many
CASTIRGYYQPQHF	TGTGCCAGCACAATCAGGGGGTACTATCAGCCCCAGCATTTT	TRBV12-3/TRBV12-4	TRBD1	TRBJ1-5	-
CAIRGLAVTGELFF	TGTGCCATCAGGGGACTAGCGGTTACCGGGGAGCTGTTTTTT	TRBV10-3	TRBD2	TRBJ2-2	many
CASRKPYRELQETQYF	TGTGCCAGCAGAAAGCCTTACAGGGAGCTTCAAGAGACCCAGTACTTC	TRBV28	-	TRBJ2-5	many
CASGLGLAGGYNEQFF	TGCGCCAGCGGCTTAGGACTAGCGGGAGGCTACAATGAGCAGTTCTTC	TRBV5-1	TRBD2	TRBJ2-1	many
CASSLWGTPSSYEQYF	TGTGCCAGCAGTTTATGGGGGACTCCGAGCTCCTACGAGCAGTACTTC	TRBV28	-	TRBJ2-7	many
CASSLLGGAQGETQYF	TGTGCCAGCAGCTTACTCGGTGGCGCCCAAGGAGAGACCCAGTACTTC	TRBV12-3/TRBV12-4	-	TRBJ2-5	many
CASSLGLGAGGFF	TGTGCCAGCAGCTTAGGGCTGGGAGCGGGAGGGTTCTTC	TRBV7-2	TRBD2	TRBJ2-1	few
CASSPPGTVGAFF	TGTGCCAGCAGTCCCCCCGGGACAGTGGGAGCTTTCTTT	TRBV12-3/TRBV12-4	TRBD1	TRBJ1-1	few
CASSLEWTRSGNTIYF	TGTGCCAGCAGCTTGGAGTGGACCCGGTCTGGAAACACCATATATTTT	TRBV5-5	-	TRBJ1-3	few
CATSRRQGSYEQYF	TGTGCCACTTCCCGGAGGCAGGGCTCCTACGAGCAGTACTTC	TRBV6-5	-	TRBJ2-7	few
CRPGQGAMNTEAFF	TGCAGGCCCGGGCAGGGGGCTATGAACACTGAAGCTTTCTTT	TRBV20-1	TRBD1	TRBJ1-1	many
CASSLTGMKNNEQFF	TGTGCCAGCAGTTTAACAGGGATGAAAAACAATGAGCAGTTCTTC	TRBV28	-	TRBJ2-1	-
CASSSPGGGAYEQYF	TGTGCCAGCAGTTCGCCCGGTGGGGGGGCCTACGAGCAGTACTTC	TRBV28	TRBD2	TRBJ2-7	many
CASSSRGRDGNQPQHF	TGTGCCAGCTCATCGAGGGGCAGGGACGGCAATCAGCCCCAGCATTTT	TRBV18	-	TRBJ1-5	many
CASSQGLVSGNTIYF	TGTGCCAGCAGCCAAGGGTTGGTGTCTGGAAACACCATATATTTT	TRBV4-2	-	TRBJ1-3	many
CSAKREGSGTDTQYF	TGCAGTGCTAAGCGGGAGGGATCTGGCACAGATACGCAGTATTTT	TRBV20-1	TRBD2	TRBJ2-3	many
CASSQIGGRNDEQFF	TGTGCCAGCAGCCAAATAGGGGGGCGGAATGATGAGCAGTTCTTC	TRBV3-1	-	TRBJ2-1	many
CASSFGLTFAYEQYF	TGTGCCAGCAGCTTCGGACTAACTTTTGCCTACGAGCAGTACTTC	TRBV13	-	TRBJ2-7	many
CASSYAGNTEAFF	TGTGCCAGCAGTTATGCGGGGAACACTGAAGCTTTCTTT	TRBV6-5	-	TRBJ1-1	many
CSARGVSPGQISYEQYF	TGCAGTGCTAGAGGGGTTTCTCCGGGACAGATCTCCTACGAGCAGTACTTC	TRBV20-1	TRBD1	TRBJ2-7	many
CASSMGTGRFYEQYF	TGTGCCAGCAGTATGGGGACAGGACGATTCTACGAGCAGTACTTC	TRBV28	TRBD1	TRBJ2-7	many
CASSERNYGYTF	TGTGCCAGCAGTGAAAGGAACTATGGCTACACCTTC	TRBV6-1	-	TRBJ1-2	many
CASRAGHTGELFF	TGTGCCTCCCGGGCAGGGCACACCGGGGAGCTGTTTTTT	TRBV10-3	-	TRBJ2-2	many
CAWSLWGGYAEQFF	TGTGCCTGGAGTCTCTGGGGGGGCTATGCTGAGCAGTTCTTC	TRBV30	-	TRBJ2-1	medium-sized
CASSFDRDRYEQYF	TGTGCCAGCAGCTTTGACAGGGACAGATACGAGCAGTACTTC	TRBV7-9	TRBD1	TRBJ2-7	many
CASSQDRSQARPDGYTF	TGCGCCAGCAGCCAAGATCGTAGCCAGGCAAGACCTGATGGCTACACCTTC	TRBV4-3	-	TRBJ1-2	many
CASSPTRGGVTIGGYTF	TGCGCCAGCAGCCCTACCCGTGGAGGCGTAACCATCGGTGGCTACACCTTC	TRBV4-1	-	TRBJ1-2	-
CASSYPTLFLTDTQYF	TGTGCCAGCAGTTACCCAACACTATTTCTCACAGATACGCAGTATTTT	TRBV6-2/TRBV6-3	-	TRBJ2-3	many
CASGDWGGADQDTQYF	TGTGCCAGCGGGGACTGGGGGGGCGCCGACCAAGACACCCAGTACTTT	TRBV10-3	-	TRBJ2-5	many
CSAQRGGSYGYTF	TGCAGTGCTCAGAGGGGAGGGTCCTATGGCTACACCTTC	TRBV20-1	-	TRBJ1-2	few
CSNLPGQVRSRKGWLFF	TGCAGCAACCTCCCGGGGCAGGTCCGGAGCCGAAAAGGGTGGCTGTTTTTT	TRBV29-1	-	TRBJ1-4	-
CASSSLDRAGYNEQFF	TGTGCCAGCAGTTCCCTGGACAGGGCGGGATACAATGAGCAGTTCTTC	TRBV2	TRBD1	TRBJ2-1	many
CASTGTGGVYEQYF	TGTGCCAGCACGGGGACAGGGGGCGTGTACGAGCAGTACTTC	TRBV21-1	-	TRBJ2-7	few
CASSLGRGEQYF	TGTGCCAGCAGTTTAGGGAGGGGCGAGCAGTACTTC	TRBV28	TRBD2	TRBJ2-7	few
CASSPPTGRLEETQYF	TGTGCCAGCTCACCACCGACAGGCCGCCTGGAAGAGACCCAGTACTTC	TRBV18	-	TRBJ2-5	many
CASSDPLSYEQYF	TGTGCCAGCAGTGATCCACTCTCCTATGAACAGTACTTC	TRBV27	-	TRBJ2-7	-
CSASGLREGDTQYF	TGCAGTGCTAGTGGTCTCCGGGAGGGAGATACGCAGTATTTT	TRBV20-1	TRBD2	TRBJ2-3	-
CASSQERRSYNEQFF	TGTGCCAGCAGCCAAGAGCGGCGATCCTACAATGAGCAGTTCTTC	TRBV3-1	-	TRBJ2-1	many
CASSLAARGYTF	TGTGCCAGCAGTTTGGCGGCTCGGGGCTACACCTTC	TRBV12-3/TRBV12-4	-	TRBJ1-2	many
CASSPGTGGLLSYNEQFF	TGCGCCAGCAGCCCCGGGACAGGGGGCTTGCTCTCCTACAATGAGCAGTTCTTC	TRBV4-1	TRBD1	TRBJ2-1	many
CASSEFREPRNEQFF	TGTGCCAGCAGTGAGTTCCGGGAACCAAGAAATGAGCAGTTCTTC	TRBV2	-	TRBJ2-1	-
CSAEGLAGLKRSYNEQFF	TGCAGTGCTGAGGGACTAGCGGGGCTTAAACGCTCCTACAATGAGCAGTTCTTC	TRBV20-1	TRBD2	TRBJ2-1	few
CASSFAGTGNTIYF	TGTGCCAGCAGTTTCGCGGGGACTGGAAACACCATATATTTT	TRBV12-3/TRBV12-4	-	TRBJ1-3	many
CASSSPWGDGGYTF	TGTGCCAGCAGCTCCCCGTGGGGGGACGGCGGCTACACCTTC	TRBV11-2	-	TRBJ1-2	-
CASSLGQAGNTIYF	TGCGCCAGCAGCTTGGGACAGGCTGGAAACACCATATATTTT	TRBV5-1	-	TRBJ1-3	many
CASRRPGTSGVSDEQFF	TGTGCCAGCAGACGTCCCGGGACTAGCGGGGTTAGCGATGAGCAGTTCTTC	TRBV7-2	TRBD2	TRBJ2-1	few
CASSTRRQAETQYF	TGTGCCAGCAGCACTCGTCGACAGGCAGAGACCCAGTACTTC	TRBV14	-	TRBJ2-5	many